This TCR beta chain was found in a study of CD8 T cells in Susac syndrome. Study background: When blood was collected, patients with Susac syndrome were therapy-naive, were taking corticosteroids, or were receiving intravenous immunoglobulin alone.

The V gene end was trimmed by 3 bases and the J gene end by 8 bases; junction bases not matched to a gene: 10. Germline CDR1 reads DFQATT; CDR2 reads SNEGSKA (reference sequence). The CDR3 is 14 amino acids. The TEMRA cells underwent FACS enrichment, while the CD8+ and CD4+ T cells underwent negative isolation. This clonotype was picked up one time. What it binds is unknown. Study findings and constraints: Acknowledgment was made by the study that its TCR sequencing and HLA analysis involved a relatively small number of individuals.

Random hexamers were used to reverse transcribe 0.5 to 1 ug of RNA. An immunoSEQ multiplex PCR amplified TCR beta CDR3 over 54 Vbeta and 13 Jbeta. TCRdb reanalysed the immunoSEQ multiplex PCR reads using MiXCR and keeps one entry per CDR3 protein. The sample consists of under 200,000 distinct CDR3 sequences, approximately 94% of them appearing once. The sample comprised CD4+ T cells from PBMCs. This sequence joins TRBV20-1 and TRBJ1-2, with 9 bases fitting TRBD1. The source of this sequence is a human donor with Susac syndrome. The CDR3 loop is CSASLLNRGPGYTF. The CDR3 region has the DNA TGCAGTGCTAGTTTATTGAACAGGGGGCCGGGCTACACCTTC.